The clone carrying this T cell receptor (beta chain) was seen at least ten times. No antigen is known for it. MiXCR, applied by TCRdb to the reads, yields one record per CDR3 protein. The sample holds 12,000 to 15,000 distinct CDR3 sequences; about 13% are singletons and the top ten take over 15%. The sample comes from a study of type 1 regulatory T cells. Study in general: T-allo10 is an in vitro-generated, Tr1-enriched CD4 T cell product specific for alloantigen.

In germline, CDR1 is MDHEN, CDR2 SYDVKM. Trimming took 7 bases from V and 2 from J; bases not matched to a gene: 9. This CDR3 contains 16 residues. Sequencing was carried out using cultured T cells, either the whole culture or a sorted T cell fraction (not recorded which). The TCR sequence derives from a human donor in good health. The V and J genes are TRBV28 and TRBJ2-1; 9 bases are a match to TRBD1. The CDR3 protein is CASTGGGQGPYNEQFF. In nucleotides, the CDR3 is TGTGCCAGCACCGGAGGGGGACAGGGTCCCTACAATGAGCAGTTCTTC.